This T cell receptor (beta chain) was profiled in a study of T cell changes during pregnancy in multiple sclerosis (dated by TCRdb to about 2019). Context from the whole study: The study looked at changes in the T cell repertoire across pregnancy in women with multiple sclerosis.

Reading the germline V gene (reference sequence) gives CDR1 LNHNV and CDR2 YYDKDF. The CDR3 starts with the cysteine, ends with the phenylalanine, and has 14 residues. Kept here is only the CDR3 DNA, which spans 42 bases and is read in frame from base 1. V is clipped by 5 bases and J by 6 bases, and the sequence between their germline boundaries is 16 bases long. The protocol used for the library was the immunoSEQ multiplex PCR assay. The immuneACCESS repertoire file appears here via TCRdb, limited to in-frame rearrangements. These files lack a portion of the clones; in checked studies, under half of the deficit traces to unresolved V genes, and the cause of the others is not known. In all, the sample holds approximately 63,000 clones, and nearly 95% of those were seen once. Clones ranked in the top ten supply less than 3.5% of the sample. Concerning this clone itself: This clone's antigen is unknown. No base-level quality is on record; no much larger clone is a single base apart.

The rearrangement joined TRBV15 to TRBJ2-5, and possibly TRBD1, on 5 matching bases. The material sequenced was CD8+ T cells from peripheral blood mononuclear cells, taken in the third trimester of pregnancy. The source of this sequence is a female donor with multiple sclerosis, enrolled in a pregnancy study. Here is the DNA: TGTGCCACCAGCTCTACCCCAGGGCTGAAGACCCAGTACTTC. This translates into CATSSTPGLKTQYF.